The 15 T cell receptor beta chains below come from one sample, sequenced in a study of cytomegalovirus exposure and HLA in healthy donors. Using immunoSEQ multiplex PCR, the repertoire was profiled, and TCRdb retains in-frame clones only, with some absent. The repertoire has about 250,000 clones, roughly 90% of them found once; the top ten carry 9.5% to 15%. The sample consisted of PBMCs. The receptor set was obtained from a man between 18 and 35 years old in good health and CMV-seropositive.

The chain joins TRBV6-1 to TRBJ1-2; unclear D gene. Per germline, CDR1 MNHNS and CDR2 SASEGT. The V and J ends lost 6 bases and 1 base respectively, with 9 bases between them. The CDR3 is made up of 13 amino acids. CDR3 DNA: TGTGCCAGCAGCGCGACACATAACTATGGCTACACCTTC. Its translation is CASSATHNYGYTF.

This clone has just one count. At one of its ends the junction is not consistent with the germline gene, which may arise from a read error. This chain links TRBV27 with TRBJ2-1; D might be TRBD2 (6 bases). CDR3 size: 15 residues. Germline-derived CDR1 and CDR2 are MNHEY and SMNVEV (reference sequence). The CDR3 region is CASSLFAPQTSSQFF. The DNA of the CDR3 is TGTGCCAGCAGCTTATTCGCCCCCCAGACTAGTTCTCAGTTCTTC.

This CDR3 reads CASSYSSTGTLYGYTF. In nucleotides, the CDR3 is TGTGCCAGCAGTTACTCGAGTACCGGAACTCTATATGGCTACACCTTC. This chain links TRBV6-5 with TRBJ1-2; D ambiguous. The ends were cut back, 0 bases at V and 5 bases at J, with 16 bases in the middle. Germline loops: CDR1 MNHEY, CDR2 SVGAGI. The CDR3 extends over 16 amino acids.

The rearrangement uses TRBV5-6 and TRBJ2-5; the D gene is possibly TRBD1 (5 bases). The CDR3 has 15 residues. Germline CDR1 and CDR2: SGHDT and YYEEEE. V was clipped by 5 bases and J by 0 bases, with 14 bases between them. CDR3 coding DNA: TGTGCCAGCAGTTACCCCAGGGATTACCAAGAGACCCAGTACTTC. Translated, it gives CASSYPRDYQETQYF.

The CDR3 DNA reads as TGTGCCAGCAGCTTATGGGAGTATAGCAATCAGCCCCAGCATTTT. Its translation is CASSLWEYSNQPQHF. V and J are TRBV7-8 and TRBJ1-5, with unresolved D. The V gene's germline CDR1 is SGHVS and CDR2 FQNEAQ. V was pared by 2 bases and J by 0 bases, with 8 bases between. The CDR3 has 15 amino acids.

The chain employs TRBV27 and TRBJ2-7; D is tentatively TRBD1 or TRBD2 (5 bases each). With 6 bases removed from V and 2 bases from J, the gap between germline ends came to 11 bases. Germline CDR1 reads MNHEY; CDR2 reads SMNVEV (reference sequence). This CDR3 is built from 13 residues. CDR3 bases: TGTGCCAGCAGGGCAGGGACCACCTACGAGCAGTACTTC. It yields the protein CASRAGTTYEQYF.

The chain joins TRBV5-1 to TRBJ2-6; 10 bases map to TRBD1. This CDR3 has 18 residues. The germline V gene encodes CDR1 SGHRS and CDR2 YFSETQ. Trimming took 4 bases from V and 2 from J; bases not matched to a gene: 9. Here the CDR3 DNA reads TGCGCCAGCAGCAAACCGACAGGGGGCCGAGCTGGGGCCAACGTCCTGACTTTC. Residues: CASSKPTGGRAGANVLTF.

V and J are TRBV6-6 and TRBJ1-5, with no clear D. This CDR3 has 13 residues. Trimming stripped 5 bases from V and 7 bases from J, with 12 bases between. The V gene's germline CDR1 is MNHNY and CDR2 SVGAGI (reference sequence). The CDR3 protein is CASSGRVRQPQHF. CDR3 coding DNA: TGTGCCAGCAGTGGAAGGGTAAGGCAGCCCCAGCATTTT.

The rearrangement joins TRBV5-1 to TRBJ2-1; 9 bases are a match to TRBD1. The CDR3 spans 16 residues. The V gene end was trimmed by 2 bases and the J gene end by 9 bases; junction bases not matched to a gene: 12. CDR1 is SGHRS, CDR2 YFSETQ, per germline. CDR3 sequence reads: CASSFGGTGNPGEQFF. The CDR3 DNA is TGCGCCAGCAGCTTCGGTGGGACAGGGAATCCCGGTGAGCAGTTCTTC.

The V call is TRBV20-1, the J call TRBJ1-1, with D possibly TRBD1 on 5 matching bases. V gave up 1 base and J gave up 11 bases, with 11 bases separating them. Germline values: CDR1 DFQATT, CDR2 SNEGSKA (reference sequence). CDR3 length: 11 amino acids. CDR3 region: CSARAGAPAFF. The CDR3 DNA reads as TGCAGTGCTAGAGCCGGGGCTCCGGCTTTCTTT.

CDR3 loop: CAISDGARQPQHF. CDR3 DNA: TGTGCCATCAGTGACGGGGCTAGGCAGCCCCAGCATTTT. The gene calls are TRBV10-3 and TRBJ1-5, with a tentative D call TRBD1 (5 bases). The CDR3 sequence is 13 residues long. V lost 3 bases, J lost 7 bases, and 10 bases lay in between. CDR1 and CDR2 (germline): ENHRY, SYGVKD.

The sample holds a few counts of this clone. The rearrangement joins TRBV15 to TRBJ2-5, with D perhaps matching TRBD2 (6 bases). This CDR3 has 16 residues. Trimming removed 3 bases from V and 0 bases from J, with 14 bases in between. Germline lookup yields CDR1 LNHNV and CDR2 YYDKDF (reference sequence). CDR3 loop: CATSRVPGLYQETQYF. DNA for the CDR3: TGTGCCACCAGCAGGGTCCCGGGACTCTACCAAGAGACCCAGTACTTC.

The chain links TRBV5-6 to TRBJ2-7; no clear D. V was shortened by 2 bases and J by 4 bases, with 13 bases between the two germline ends. The CDR3 has 14 residues. CDR1 and CDR2 (germline): SGHDT, YYEEEE. DNA for the CDR3: TGTGCCAGCAGCTTTAGGACCGGCCTATACGAGCAGTACTTC. It translates to CASSFRTGLYEQYF.

The genes are TRBV19 and TRBJ1-5; 9 bases match TRBD1. The J segment lost 4 bases and the V segment lost 6 bases, leaving 1 base of the junction unmatched. This CDR3 spans 13 amino acids. The germline V gene encodes CDR1 LNHDA and CDR2 SQIVND (reference sequence). In DNA, the CDR3 is TGTGCCAGTAGGACAGGGGGGAATCAGCCCCAGCATTTT. Translated: CASRTGGNQPQHF.

Only one count was recorded for this clone. The V gene is TRBV2, the J gene TRBJ1-1; 7 bases align to TRBD1. The CDR3 sequence is 13 residues long. Germline trimming cut 10 bases from V and 8 bases from J; bases unmatched to any gene: 13. CDR1 is SNHLY and CDR2 is FYNNEI in the germline V gene. DNA for the CDR3: TGTGCCACAAGACAGGGTCTCAATACGGAAGCTTTCTTT. Its translation: CATRQGLNTEAFF. Using reference TRBV2 and TRBJ1-1 for the parts outside the CDR3, the full variable domain is EPEVTQTPSHQVTQMGQEVILRCVPISNHLYFYWYRQILGQKVEFLVSFYNNEISEKSEIFDDQFSVERPDGSNFTLKIRSTKLEDSAMYFCATRQGLNTEAFFGQGTRLTVV.